The next 10 T cell receptor beta chains were all read from a single sample in a study of T-cell memory formation after mild COVID-19. MiXCR was run by TCRdb on the 5' RACE reads, yielding one entry per CDR3 protein. The table has tens of thousands of distinct CDR3 sequences, 28% seen once. Source material: PBMCs or a T cell subset sorted from them (not recorded which). Source of these receptors: a man aged 18 to 30 who had mild COVID-19 (a few samples of this study predate the infection). Cell type and time point are not known.

This clonotype was counted a few times. The chain is built from TRBV11-2 and TRBJ2-7; no definite D call. The CDR3 consists of 13 residues. In germline, CDR1 is SGHAT, CDR2 FQNNGV. V lost 1 base and J 1 base, leaving 5 bases between the germline ends. CDR3 nucleotide sequence: TGTGCCAGCAGCTTAGCTGCTTCCTACGAGCAGTACGTC. Translated, it gives CASSLAASYEQYV.

This chain joins TRBV12-3 or TRBV12-4 and TRBJ2-3; either TRBD1 or TRBD2 may fit D (5 bases each). With 6 bases removed from V and 6 bases from J, the gap between germline ends came to 22 bases. The CDR3 spans 16 residues. The CDR3 region is CASSQGLSWDADTQYF. CDR3 bases: TGTGCCAGCAGCCAGGGCCTATCTTGGGACGCGGATACGCAGTATTTT.

Here the CDR3 DNA reads TGCGCCAGCAGCCAAGGGGTCTTCGCTGACGATGAGCAGTTCTTC. Translating gives CASSQGVFADDEQFF. J is TRBJ2-1 and V is TRBV4-1; D ambiguous. Germline lookup yields CDR1 MGHRA and CDR2 YSYEKL. Trimming left V 1 base short and J 8 bases short, with 15 bases between. CDR3 length equals 15 residues.

A few counts support this clonotype. The rearrangement links TRBV9 to TRBJ2-7; maybe TRBD2 (5 bases). Looked up from germline, CDR1 is SGDLS and CDR2 is YYNGEE. Trimming pared 3 bases from V and 3 bases from J, leaving 10 bases between. The CDR3 has 13 residues. CDR3 amino acids: CASSGPGDYEQYF. Here the CDR3 DNA reads TGTGCCAGCAGCGGTCCCGGGGACTACGAGCAGTACTTC. Full variable domain (rest looked up from reference TRBV9 and TRBJ2-7): DSGVTQTPKHLITATGQRVTLRCSPRSGDLSVYWYQQSLDQGLQFLIQYYNGEERAKGNILERFSAQQFPDLHSELNLSSLELGDSALYFCASSGPGDYEQYFGPGTRLTVT.

V gene TRBV9 combines with J gene TRBJ2-1, with unresolved D. CDR1 SGDLS and CDR2 YYNGEE come from the germline V gene. With 2 bases removed from V and 5 bases from J, the gap between germline ends came to 8 bases. The CDR3 sequence is 13 residues long. The CDR3 is CASSVRANNEQFF. The CDR3 DNA reads TGTGCCAGCAGCGTCCGGGCGAACAATGAGCAGTTCTTC.

This clonotype showed up just a few times. V usage is TRBV6-5 and J usage is TRBJ1-5; D perhaps matches TRBD1 (5 bases). CDR3 length: 17 residues. V lost 2 bases and J lost 0, with 14 bases in between. Germline CDR1 is MNHEY and CDR2 is SVGAGI. The CDR3 loop reads CASSYRVGGYSNQPQHF. The CDR3 coding sequence is TGTGCCAGCAGTTACCGAGTGGGGGGATATAGCAATCAGCCCCAGCATTTT.

The genes are TRBV20-1 and TRBJ2-7, with unresolved D. This CDR3 contains 16 residues. Germline assignment: CDR1 DFQATT and CDR2 SNEGSKA (reference sequence). The germline V and J ends were trimmed by 0 bases and 2 bases, with 17 bases remaining between them. The CDR3 protein is CSARDVGRTGTYEQYF. The CDR3 DNA reads TGCAGTGCTAGAGATGTAGGGCGTACCGGCACCTACGAGCAGTACTTC.

J is TRBJ2-7 and V is TRBV6-2 or TRBV6-3, with D unclear. Germline V gene data show CDR1 as MNHEY and CDR2 as SVGEGT. This CDR3 contains 13 residues. Trimming left V 2 bases short and J 1 base short, with 6 bases between. The CDR3 region has the DNA TGTGCCAGCAGTTACGGGGTTTCCTACGAGCAGTACTTC. This translates into CASSYGVSYEQYF.

The chain joins TRBV7-3 to TRBJ2-1; D assignment may be TRBD1 or TRBD2 (5 bases each). V was clipped by 1 base and J by 8 bases, with 9 bases between them. This CDR3 spans 13 amino acids. Germline lookup yields CDR1 SGHTA and CDR2 FQGTGA. CDR3 sequence reads: CASSLNGAHEQFF. In DNA, the CDR3 is TGTGCCAGCAGCTTAAACGGGGCTCATGAGCAGTTCTTC.

There are a few counts of this clonotype. This chain uses TRBV5-5 with TRBJ2-7, with 9 bases fitting TRBD1. The CDR3 sequence is 14 residues long. Losses at the gene ends were 4 bases for V and 2 bases for J; bases not matched to a gene: 4. Germline CDR1 is SGHKS and CDR2 is YYEKEE (reference sequence). Here the CDR3 DNA reads TGTGCCAGCAGCGCGGGACAGGGCCCCTACGAGCAGTACTTC. It translates to CASSAGQGPYEQYF.